One sample yielded the 31 T cell receptor beta chains listed below, sequenced in a study of beta chain features in type 1 diabetes. Notes on the study in general: Type 1 diabetes patients showed a moderate but significant shortening of TCRB CDR3s in all four CD4+ subsets.

What was sequenced were expressed TCRB transcripts, since all of the isolated RNA had been reverse transcribed. The table came from immunoSEQ multiplex PCR; TCRdb's copy has only in-frame clones and leaves some out. The sample includes around 710,000 clones, roughly 12% seen only once; the top ten take 0.095% to 0.15%. These receptors have no known antigen. The source material was naive CD4+ T cells from blood. These TCRs come from a man aged 30 to 45 with type 1 diabetes.

The chain is built from TRBV7-2 and TRBJ2-3, with TRBD2 matching 9 bases. The junction had 12 bases not matched to a gene; V was cut back by 7 bases and J by 1 base. CDR3 length: 17 amino acids. Germline V CDR1 and CDR2: SGHTA, FQGNSA. The CDR3 region has the DNA TGTGCCAGCACTGAACCACTAGCGGGTTCCGGCACAGATACGCAGTATTTT. It is translated as CASTEPLAGSGTDTQYF.

The chain has TRBV29-1 and TRBJ2-6; D is unclear. CDR3 length: 15 residues. Per the germline V gene, CDR1 is SQVTM and CDR2 is ANQGSEA. Trimming pared 6 bases from V and 0 bases from J, leaving 12 bases between. The CDR3 bases are TGCAGCGTGGGATACGACTTCTCTGGGGCCAACGTCCTGACTTTC. This translates into CSVGYDFSGANVLTF.

This clone was seen a handful of times. The chain couples TRBV14 to TRBJ1-4, with TRBD1 identical over 7 bases. V was pared by 6 bases and J by 7 bases, with 17 bases of the junction left unmatched. Per the germline V gene, CDR1 is SGHDN and CDR2 is FVKESK. The CDR3 runs 17 residues. The CDR3 here is CASSPRDSASRIEKLFF. The CDR3 DNA follows: TGTGCCAGCAGTCCGCGGGACAGCGCATCTCGGATTGAAAAACTGTTTTTT. The variable domain in full, completed from reference TRBV14 and TRBJ1-4, reads EAGVTQFPSHSVIEKGQTVTLRCDPISGHDNLYWYRRVMGKEIKFLLHFVKESKQDESGMPNNRFLAERTGGTYSTLKVQPAELEDSGVYFCASSPRDSASRIEKLFFGSGTQLSVL.

This clone was seen more than once but under ten times. This chain uses TRBV2 with TRBJ2-1; no firm D call. With 1 base removed from V and 7 bases from J, the gap between germline ends came to 11 bases. This CDR3 comprises 14 residues. The germline V gene has CDR1 SNHLY and CDR2 FYNNEI. The CDR3 region has the DNA TGTGCCAGCAGTGAAGAGCGCCTGTGGAATGAGCAGTTCTTC. Translated, it gives CASSEERLWNEQFF.

This sequence joins TRBV14 and TRBJ1-2; D perhaps matches TRBD1 (5 bases). The V and J ends lost 5 bases and 5 bases respectively, with 18 bases between them. The CDR3 runs 15 residues. Per germline, CDR1 SGHDN and CDR2 FVKESK. The CDR3 DNA sequence: TGTGCCAGCAGCTCCGGGGGTACAAGCCATTATGGCTACACCTTC. Translating it yields CASSSGGTSHYGYTF.

V gene TRBV19 combines with J gene TRBJ1-1; no firm D call. CDR3 size: 14 residues. The germline V and J ends were trimmed by 5 bases and 6 bases, with 16 bases remaining between them. Per germline, CDR1 LNHDA and CDR2 SQIVND (reference sequence). CDR3 DNA sequence: TGTGCCAGTAGTCGAGGAGCGGACGTAGCTGAAGCTTTCTTT. Translating gives CASSRGADVAEAFF.

This clone was observed a few times. This chain connects TRBV6-1 to TRBJ1-5; D ambiguous. This CDR3 has 16 amino acids. V lost 0 bases and J 2 bases, leaving 11 bases between the germline ends. The germline gives CDR1 MNHNS, CDR2 SASEGT. CDR3: CASSEALLRGNQPQHF. The CDR3 region has the DNA TGTGCCAGCAGTGAAGCGCTCCTAAGGGGCAATCAGCCCCAGCATTTT.

V usage is TRBV9 and J usage is TRBJ2-1, with 12 bases matching TRBD2. The CDR3 contains 15 residues. Looked up from germline, CDR1 is SGDLS and CDR2 is YYNGEE. V was pared by 4 bases and J by 3 bases, with 2 bases of the junction left unmatched. As DNA, the CDR3 is TGTGCCAGCAGCACGGGACTAGCGGGCTACAATGAGCAGTTCTTC. This sequence encodes CASSTGLAGYNEQFF.

This CDR3 reads CASSSRDPYNEQFF. The CDR3 DNA is TGTGCCAGCAGCTCCCGGGACCCATACAATGAGCAGTTCTTC. The chain recombines TRBV7-2 with TRBJ2-1; D possibly uses TRBD1 or TRBD2 (5 bases each). This CDR3 has 14 residues. Germline V gene sequence: CDR1 SGHTA, CDR2 FQGNSA. The germline V and J ends were trimmed by 4 bases and 4 bases, with 11 bases remaining between them.

The chain couples TRBV7-9 to TRBJ2-5, with 12 nucleotides matching TRBD2. The CDR3 extends over 19 amino acids. The germline V gene encodes CDR1 SEHNR and CDR2 FQNEAQ (reference sequence). J was trimmed by 2 bases and V by 5 bases; bases with no gene match: 15. CDR3 sequence (DNA): TGTGCCAGCAGCCTCCGGTGGACTAGCGGGGAATCCATTCAAGAGACCCAGTACTTC. It specifies CASSLRWTSGESIQETQYF. The full variable domain, with the rest looked up from reference TRBV7-9 and TRBJ2-5, is DTGVSQNPRHKITKRGQNVTFRCDPISEHNRLYWYRQTLGQGPEFLTYFQNEAQLEKSRLLSDRFSAERPKGSFSTLEIQRTEQGDSAMYLCASSLRWTSGESIQETQYFGPGTRLLVL.

V is TRBV11-2 and J is TRBJ2-7, with 10 bases fitting TRBD1. The germline gives CDR1 SGHAT, CDR2 FQNNGV. There are 13 residues in the CDR3. J gave up 7 bases and V 6 bases, and 6 bases lay outside the gene matches. The CDR3 nucleotides are TGTGCCAGCAGTCGGGACAGGGGTGGAGAGCAGTACTTC. Encoded protein: CASSRDRGGEQYF.

This clone has more than one count but fewer than ten. The rearrangement uses TRBV9 and TRBJ2-7, with a possible D match to TRBD1 (6 bases). The CDR3 has 16 amino acids. Trimming removed 4 bases at V and 3 bases at J, with 20 bases between. CDR1 SGDLS and CDR2 YYNGEE come from the germline V gene. CDR3 in DNA: TGTGCCAGCAGCCCCTATAACAGGGTAAGGCTCTACGAGCAGTACTTC. Translation gives CASSPYNRVRLYEQYF.

This chain links TRBV5-4 with TRBJ2-1; D is unclear. Deletions cut 0 bases from V and 8 bases from J, with 9 bases between. The CDR3 extends over 13 amino acids. Per germline, CDR1 SGHNT and CDR2 YYREEE (reference sequence). The CDR3 spells CASSLAASDEQFF. CDR3 DNA sequence: TGTGCCAGCAGCTTGGCAGCAAGCGATGAGCAGTTCTTC.

This sequence joins TRBV2 and TRBJ1-2, with 11 bases that match TRBD1. The germline gives CDR1 SNHLY, CDR2 FYNNEI. V shed 5 bases, J shed 7 bases, and the junction held 3 bases outside the gene matches. The CDR3 loop spans 13 amino acids. DNA of the CDR3: TGTGCCAGCAGTTGGACAGGGGGCTCTGGCTACACCTTC. This translates into CASSWTGGSGYTF.

V and J are TRBV7-9 and TRBJ2-3; no clear D. The CDR3 covers 15 residues. The V and J ends lost 5 bases and 2 bases respectively, with 14 bases between them. From germline, CDR1 is SEHNR and CDR2 FQNEAQ (reference sequence). CDR3 sequence reads: CASSQDLGITDTQYF. The CDR3 DNA sequence: TGTGCCAGCAGCCAGGACCTGGGAATCACAGATACGCAGTATTTT.

This sequence joins TRBV5-4 and TRBJ2-3; 8 nucleotides align to TRBD2. J gave up 2 bases and V 4 bases, and 6 bases lay outside the gene matches. There are 15 residues in the CDR3. Germline lookup yields CDR1 SGHNT and CDR2 YYREEE (reference sequence). DNA for the CDR3: TGTGCCAGCAGCGATGGACTAGCCTTCACAGATACGCAGTATTTT. The encoded protein is CASSDGLAFTDTQYF.

The genes are TRBV11-3 and TRBJ2-5; no clear D. The CDR3 has 12 amino acids. The germline V and J ends were trimmed by 4 bases and 5 bases, with 8 bases remaining between them. Germline V gene sequence: CDR1 SGHNT, CDR2 YENEEA. CDR3 coding DNA: TGTGCCAGCAGCTACTTGCTGGAGACCCAGTACTTC. It is translated as CASSYLLETQYF.

The chain is built from TRBV10-3 and TRBJ1-1; D is uncertain. Trimming left V 4 bases short and J 5 bases short, with 5 bases between. This CDR3 comprises 11 residues. Germline loops: CDR1 ENHRY, CDR2 SYGVKD. CDR3 protein: CAISARTEAFF. The CDR3 bases are TGTGCCATCAGTGCAAGGACTGAAGCTTTCTTT.

This chain links TRBV10-3 with TRBJ2-5; D gene unclear. Germline lookup yields CDR1 ENHRY and CDR2 SYGVKD. Trimming stripped 3 bases from V and 5 bases from J, with 10 bases between. The CDR3 runs to 13 residues. CDR3 bases: TGTGCCATCAGTGACCAGTCAAAGGAGACCCAGTACTTC. Encoded protein: CAISDQSKETQYF.

This clone was detected a few times. The V gene is TRBV10-3, the J gene TRBJ1-3; D gene unclear. Trimming stripped 2 bases from V and 4 bases from J, with 3 bases between. The CDR3 is 12 amino acids. Per germline, CDR1 ENHRY and CDR2 SYGVKD. The CDR3 DNA reads as TGTGCCATCAGTGAGAAGGGAAACACCATATATTTT. Protein product: CAISEKGNTIYF.

The chain is built from TRBV6-6 and TRBJ1-5, with D hard to call. V was pared by 2 bases and J by 0 bases, with 8 bases between. Germline CDR1 is MNHNY and CDR2 is SVGAGI (reference sequence). The CDR3 has 15 amino acids. The CDR3 spells CASSYQLNSNQPQHF. Here the CDR3 DNA reads TGTGCCAGCAGTTACCAGCTAAATAGCAATCAGCCCCAGCATTTT.

The chain links TRBV10-3 to TRBJ2-7; D is perhaps TRBD1 (5 bases). This CDR3 comprises 12 residues. Germline-derived CDR1 and CDR2 are ENHRY and SYGVKD. Trimming left V 10 bases short and J 3 bases short, with 13 bases between. The CDR3: CATQTDYYEQYF. CDR3 nucleotide sequence: TGTGCCACGCAGACAGATTACTACGAGCAGTACTTC.

This clone occurred a few times. The chain uses TRBV2 and TRBJ1-1; no definite D call. This CDR3 is built from 14 residues. Germline loops: CDR1 SNHLY, CDR2 FYNNEI. Deletions cut 7 bases from V and 2 bases from J, with 14 bases between. The DNA for the CDR3 is TGTGCCAGCAACCTTTGGAAGCCTAACACTGAAGCTTTCTTT. It yields the protein CASNLWKPNTEAFF.

CDR3 amino acids: CASSSPLQPQHF. In nucleotides, the CDR3 is TGTGCCAGCAGTTCCCCCCTACAGCCCCAGCATTTT. The genes are TRBV28 and TRBJ1-5; D not resolved. Germline-derived CDR1 and CDR2 are MDHEN and SYDVKM. V gave up 4 bases and J gave up 7 bases, with 8 bases separating them. The CDR3 is 12 residues long.

This clone was seen more than once but under ten times. This same CDR3 is encoded by further DNA sequences in the sample. This chain's CDR3 is CASSWTVQETQYF. In DNA form, the CDR3 reads TGCGCCAGCAGCTGGACAGTTCAAGAGACCCAGTACTTC. The chain joins TRBV5-1 to TRBJ2-5; possibly TRBD1 for D (6 bases). The CDR3 is made up of 13 amino acids. V was cut by 3 bases and J by 2 bases, with 8 bases left in between. Germline values: CDR1 SGHRS, CDR2 YFSETQ. Drawing the rest from reference TRBV5-1 and TRBJ2-5, the complete variable domain is KAGVTQTPRYLIKTRGQQVTLSCSPISGHRSVSWYQQTPGQGLQFLFEYFSETQRNKGNFPGRFSGRQFSNSRSEMNVSTLELGDSALYLCASSWTVQETQYFGPGTRLLVL.

The chain uses TRBV27 and TRBJ2-7, with unresolved D. CDR1 and CDR2 from the germline V gene are MNHEY and SMNVEV (reference sequence). Trimming pared 6 bases from V and 2 bases from J, leaving 14 bases between. This CDR3 spans 14 amino acids. CDR3: CASSYSPGPYEQYF. The CDR3 nucleotides are TGTGCCAGCAGCTATTCTCCCGGGCCCTACGAGCAGTACTTC.

The chain couples TRBV29-1 to TRBJ2-5; possibly TRBD2 for D (7 bases). The CDR3 is made up of 13 amino acids. The germline gives CDR1 SQVTM, CDR2 ANQGSEA. V lost 4 bases and J lost 4, with 13 bases in between. The CDR3 DNA is TGCAGCGTTGCCCGGGGGGCCAGAGAGACCCAGTACTTC. Its translation is CSVARGARETQYF.

The chain joins TRBV30 to TRBJ2-2; D unresolved. This CDR3 contains 13 residues. The V and J ends lost 5 bases and 1 base respectively, with 8 bases between them. Germline V gene data show CDR1 as GTSNPN and CDR2 as SVGIG (reference sequence). The DNA for the CDR3 is TGTGCCTGGGCCCCCGGGAACACCGGGGAGCTGTTTTTT. It translates to CAWAPGNTGELFF.

This clone showed up just a few times. The gene calls are TRBV14 and TRBJ1-1; D gene uncertain. Trimming took off 4 bases at V and 1 base at J, with 16 bases between the two ends. Germline lookup yields CDR1 SGHDN and CDR2 FVKESK. This CDR3 has 16 residues. The CDR3 here is CASSRLVGSANTEAFF. As DNA, the CDR3 is TGTGCCAGCAGCCGCCTCGTTGGGTCAGCGAACACTGAAGCTTTCTTT.

The chain joins TRBV7-8 to TRBJ1-5; no clear D. V shed 5 bases and J shed 1 base, with 18 bases lying between them. The length of the CDR3 is 17 residues. The germline CDR1 and CDR2 sequences are SGHVS and FQNEAQ. Here the CDR3 DNA reads TGTGCCAGCAGCACCTTAACAAGGGCGGAGAGCAATCAGCCCCAGCATTTT. Translating gives CASSTLTRAESNQPQHF.

The sample holds a few counts of this clone. The chain has TRBV5-1 and TRBJ2-5; possible D gene TRBD1, 5 bases. V lost 0 bases to trimming and J lost 4 bases, with 10 bases between them. The CDR3 loop spans 14 amino acids. Germline V gene data show CDR1 as SGHRS and CDR2 as YFSETQ. CDR3 protein: CASSLGPGLETQYF. The CDR3 DNA reads as TGCGCCAGCAGCTTGGGTCCAGGGCTAGAGACCCAGTACTTC. The entire variable domain, with the rest obtained from reference TRBV5-1 and TRBJ2-5, is as follows: KAGVTQTPRYLIKTRGQQVTLSCSPISGHRSVSWYQQTPGQGLQFLFEYFSETQRNKGNFPGRFSGRQFSNSRSEMNVSTLELGDSALYLCASSLGPGLETQYFGPGTRLLVL.